The source of this T cell receptor (beta chain) is a study of T-cell reconstitution after alpha-beta-depleted transplantation in children. A TCRbeta library incorporating unique molecular identifiers was prepared. Each CDR3 protein is one row after TCRdb ran MiXCR on the PCR reads. Here the sample spans 700,000 to 950,000 distinct CDR3 sequences, less than 20% being singletons. Of note for this clonotype: Its antigen is not known.

The V segment lost 3 bases and the J segment 1 base; nucleotides outside the gene matches: 5. Germline loops: CDR1 DFQATT, CDR2 SNEGSKA (reference sequence). The length of the CDR3 is 15 residues. Study observations and caveats: Recipient T cells and thymic progenitors that survived were the source of the high TCRbeta diversity seen at day 60 in some patients. About two months after transplant, alpha-beta T cells reportedly came from several hundred expanded graft clones. From newly produced T cells came most of the T-cell counts and diversity one year after transplant.

The source of this sequence is a male patient aged 10 to 17 who had a stem cell transplant for acute lymphoblastic leukemia, so the T cells may come from the graft donor. The V gene is TRBV20-1, the J gene TRBJ2-7, with 11 bases matching TRBD2. The specimen comprised PBMCs, mostly from graft donor cells, sampled 360 days after TCRalphabeta/CD19-depleted stem cell transplant. CDR3 sequence (DNA): TGCAGTGCTAGTGAGACTAGCGGGACATCCTACGAGCAGTACTTC. Protein product: CSASETSGTSYEQYF.